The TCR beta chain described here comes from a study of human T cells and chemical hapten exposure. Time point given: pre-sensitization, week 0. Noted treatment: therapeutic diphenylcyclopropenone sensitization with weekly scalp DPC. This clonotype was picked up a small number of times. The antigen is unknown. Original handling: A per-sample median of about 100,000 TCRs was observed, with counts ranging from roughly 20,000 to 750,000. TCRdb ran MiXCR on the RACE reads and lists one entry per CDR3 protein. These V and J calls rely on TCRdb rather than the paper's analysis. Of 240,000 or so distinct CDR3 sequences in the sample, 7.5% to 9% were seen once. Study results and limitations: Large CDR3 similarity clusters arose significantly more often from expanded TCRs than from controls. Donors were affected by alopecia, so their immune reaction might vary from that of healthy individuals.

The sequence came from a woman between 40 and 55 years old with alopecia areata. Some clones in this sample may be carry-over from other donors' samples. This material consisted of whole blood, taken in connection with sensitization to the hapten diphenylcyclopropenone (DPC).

The CDR3 DNA reads TGTGCCAGCAGGTCCGGGTCGAATAGCAATCAGCCCCAGCATTTT. Its translation: CASRSGSNSNQPQHF. The chain joins TRBV6-5 to TRBJ1-5; D remains unclear. CDR3 length: 15 amino acids. V lost 6 bases and J lost 0, with 12 bases in between. Germline V gene data show CDR1 as MNHEY and CDR2 as SVGAGI.